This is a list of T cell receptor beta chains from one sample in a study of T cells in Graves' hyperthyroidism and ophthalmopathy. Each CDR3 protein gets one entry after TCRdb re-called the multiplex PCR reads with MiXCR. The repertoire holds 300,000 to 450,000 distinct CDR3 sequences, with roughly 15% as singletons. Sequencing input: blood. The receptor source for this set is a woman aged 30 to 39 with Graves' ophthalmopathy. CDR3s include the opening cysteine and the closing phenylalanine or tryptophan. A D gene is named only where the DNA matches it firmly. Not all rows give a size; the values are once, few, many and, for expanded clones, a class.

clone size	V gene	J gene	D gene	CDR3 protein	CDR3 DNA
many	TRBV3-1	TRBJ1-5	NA	CASSEAGRQPQHF	TGTGCCAGCAGCGAAGCAGGTCGTCAGCCCCAGCATTTT
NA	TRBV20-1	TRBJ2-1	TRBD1	CSARDFGTGHNEQFF	TGCAGTGCTAGAGATTTTGGGACAGGCCACAATGAGCAGTTCTTC
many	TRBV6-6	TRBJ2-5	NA	CASSYSAGYQETQYF	TGTGCCAGCAGTTACTCGGCAGGGTACCAAGAGACCCAGTACTTC
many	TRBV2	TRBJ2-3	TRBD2	CASSDLRLAGGRSTDTQYF	TGTGCCAGCAGTGACTTGCGACTAGCGGGGGGGCGGAGCACAGATACGCAGTATTTT
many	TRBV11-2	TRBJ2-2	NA	CASSLLRAGELFF	TGTGCCAGCAGCCTCCTCCGAGCCGGGGAGCTGTTTTTT
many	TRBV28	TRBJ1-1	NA	CASSMTQGIRAFF	TGTGCCAGCAGCATGACCCAGGGGATTCGAGCTTTCTTT
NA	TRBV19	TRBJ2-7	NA	CASSIGGFWDNYEQYF	TGTGCCAGTAGTATAGGGGGATTTTGGGACAACTACGAGCAGTACTTC
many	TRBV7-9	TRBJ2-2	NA	CASSRETAWTGELFF	TGTGCCAGCAGCCGCGAGACGGCTTGGACCGGGGAGCTGTTTTTT
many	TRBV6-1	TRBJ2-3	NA	CASTQGVGTDTQYF	TGTGCCAGCACTCAGGGTGTCGGCACAGATACGCAGTATTTT
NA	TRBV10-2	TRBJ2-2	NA	CASSDGLTTGELFF	TGCGCCAGCAGTGATGGATTAACGACCGGGGAGCTGTTTTTT
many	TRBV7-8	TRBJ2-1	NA	CASRTTGGAGGYNEQFF	TGTGCCAGCAGAACCACAGGGGGGGCGGGGGGCTACAATGAGCAGTTCTTC
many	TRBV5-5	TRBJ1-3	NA	CASSLRAGATISGNTIYF	TGTGCCAGCAGCCTGAGGGCGGGGGCGACGATTTCTGGAAACACCATATATTTT
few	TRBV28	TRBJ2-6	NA	CASSLPPSRGRLSDGANVLTF	TGTGCCAGCAGTTTACCCCCAAGTAGAGGGAGGTTATCGGATGGGGCCAACGTCCTGACTTTC
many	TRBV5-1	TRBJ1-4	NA	CASRRQYNEKLFF	TGCGCCAGCAGGCGACAGTATAATGAAAAACTGTTTTTT
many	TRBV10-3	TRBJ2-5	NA	CAISESKAAETQYF	TGTGCCATCAGTGAGTCGAAGGCGGCAGAGACCCAGTACTTC
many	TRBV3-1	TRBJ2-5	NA	CASSQDPSQETQYF	TGTGCCAGCAGCCAAGATCCTAGCCAAGAGACCCAGTACTTC
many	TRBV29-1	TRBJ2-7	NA	CSVKGTNSYEQYF	TGCAGCGTTAAGGGCACGAATTCCTACGAGCAGTACTTC
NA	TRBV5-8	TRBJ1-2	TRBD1	CASTGTGATYGYTF	TGTGCCAGCACCGGGACAGGCGCAACCTATGGCTACACCTTC
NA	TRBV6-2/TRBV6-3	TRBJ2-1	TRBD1	CASGYYRQGLDEQFF	TGTGCCAGCGGTTACTATAGACAGGGGTTAGATGAGCAGTTCTTC
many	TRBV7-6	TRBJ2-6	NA	CASSLGEVGANVLTF	TGTGCCAGCAGCCTGGGAGAGGTTGGGGCCAACGTCCTGACTTTC
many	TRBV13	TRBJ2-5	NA	CASSRQILQETQYF	TGTGCCAGCAGCCGACAGATCCTCCAAGAGACCCAGTACTTC
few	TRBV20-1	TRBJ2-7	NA	CSATSPGPPYEQYF	TGCAGTGCAACTTCCCCGGGCCCCCCCTACGAGCAGTACTTC
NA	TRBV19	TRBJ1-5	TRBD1	CASSWDTGGRDQPQHF	TGTGCCAGTAGCTGGGATACAGGGGGCCGGGATCAGCCCCAGCATTTT
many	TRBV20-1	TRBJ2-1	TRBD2	CSASKRGGRNEQFF	TGCAGTGCTAGCAAGCGGGGGGGCCGCAATGAGCAGTTCTTC
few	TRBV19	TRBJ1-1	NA	CASSKGTGLNTEAFF	TGTGCCAGTAGTAAGGGAACAGGGTTGAACACTGAAGCTTTCTTT
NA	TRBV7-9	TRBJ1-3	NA	CASSLPGKGSGNTIYF	TGTGCCAGCAGCCTCCCGGGGAAGGGGTCTGGAAACACCATATATTTT
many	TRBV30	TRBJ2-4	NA	CAGTTGWAKNIQYF	TGTGCCGGAACTACAGGGTGGGCCAAAAACATTCAGTACTTC
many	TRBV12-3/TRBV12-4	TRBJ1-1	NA	CASRLAPGTEAFF	TGTGCCAGCAGATTGGCCCCGGGAACTGAAGCTTTCTTT
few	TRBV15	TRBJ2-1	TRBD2	CATSRDIGRGGSNEQFF	TGTGCCACCAGCAGAGATATAGGGCGGGGGGGCTCGAATGAGCAGTTCTTC
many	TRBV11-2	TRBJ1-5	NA	CASSLVSIGAGNQPQHF	TGTGCCAGCAGCTTAGTGTCCATCGGGGCAGGCAATCAGCCCCAGCATTTT
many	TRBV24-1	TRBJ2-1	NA	CATSDLNIPGGSYNEQFF	TGTGCCACCAGTGATTTGAATATCCCAGGCGGCTCCTACAATGAGCAGTTCTTC
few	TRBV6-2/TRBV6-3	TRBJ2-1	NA	CASSYNADNEQFF	TGTGCCAGCAGTTACAACGCGGACAATGAGCAGTTCTTC
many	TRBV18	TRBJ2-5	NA	CASSPPTAQETQYF	TGTGCCAGCTCACCACCGACTGCTCAAGAGACCCAGTACTTC
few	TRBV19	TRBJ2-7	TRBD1	CASSIDLTGYYEQYF	TGTGCCAGTAGTATCGACTTGACAGGGTACTACGAGCAGTACTTC
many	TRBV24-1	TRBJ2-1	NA	CATSDEAWGYNEQFF	TGTGCCACCAGTGATGAAGCCTGGGGGTACAATGAGCAGTTCTTC
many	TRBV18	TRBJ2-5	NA	CASSLGRREAPEETQYF	TGTGCCAGCTCACTGGGTAGGAGAGAAGCTCCTGAAGAGACCCAGTACTTC
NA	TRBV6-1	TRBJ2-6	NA	CASSERGSGANVLTF	TGTGCCAGCAGCGAAAGGGGCTCTGGGGCCAACGTCCTGACTTTC
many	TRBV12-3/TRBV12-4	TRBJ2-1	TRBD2	CASTAGETYNEQFF	TGTGCCAGCACCGCGGGGGAAACCTACAATGAGCAGTTCTTC
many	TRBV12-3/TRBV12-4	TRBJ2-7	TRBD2	CASGGGPSPYYEQYF	TGTGCCAGCGGCGGGGGACCTTCCCCATACTACGAGCAGTACTTC
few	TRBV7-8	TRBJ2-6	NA	CASSGQPSGANVLTF	TGTGCCAGCAGCGGACAGCCCTCTGGGGCCAACGTCCTGACTTTC
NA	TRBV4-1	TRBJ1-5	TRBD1	CASSQGGQGGQRQHF	TGCGCCAGCAGCCAAGGGGGACAGGGAGGGCAGCGCCAGCATTTT
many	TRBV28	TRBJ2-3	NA	CASSRRFTDTQYF	TGTGCCAGCAGCCGCCGTTTCACAGATACGCAGTATTTT
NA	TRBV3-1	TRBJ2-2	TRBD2	CASSQDSGGGFTGELFF	TGTGCCAGCAGCCAAGACTCGGGGGGGGGATTCACCGGGGAGCTGTTTTTT
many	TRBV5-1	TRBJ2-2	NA	CASSLSTGNTGELFF	TGCGCCAGCAGCCTATCGACTGGGAACACCGGGGAGCTGTTTTTT
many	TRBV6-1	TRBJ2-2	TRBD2	CASGPGLAGVGELFF	TGTGCCAGTGGTCCGGGACTAGCGGGGGTGGGGGAGCTGTTTTTT
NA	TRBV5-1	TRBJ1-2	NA	CASSLELGYSYGYTF	TGCGCCAGCAGCTTGGAATTGGGGTACTCCTATGGCTACACCTTC
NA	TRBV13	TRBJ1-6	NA	CASSLQGYNSPLHF	TGTGCCAGCAGCTTACAGGGATATAATTCACCCCTCCACTTT
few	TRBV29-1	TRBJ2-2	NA	CSVDRDTGELFF	TGCAGCGTTGACAGGGACACCGGGGAGCTGTTTTTT
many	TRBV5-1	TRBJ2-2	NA	CASSLGGNTGELFF	TGTGCCAGCAGCCTAGGGGGGAACACCGGGGAGCTGTTTTTT
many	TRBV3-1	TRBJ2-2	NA	CASSRTVFNTGELFF	TGTGCCAGCAGCCGGACAGTCTTCAACACCGGGGAGCTGTTTTTT
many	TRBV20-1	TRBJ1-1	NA	CSARERQTNTEAFF	TGCAGTGCTAGAGAACGACAAACGAACACTGAAGCTTTCTTT
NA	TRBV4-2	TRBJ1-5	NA	CASSQDRGGINNQPQHF	TGTGCCAGCAGCCAAGATCGGGGGGGAATAAACAATCAGCCCCAGCATTTT
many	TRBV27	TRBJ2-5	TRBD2	CASSYLSGGRPETQYF	TGTGCCAGCAGTTACCTTAGCGGGGGCCGACCGGAGACCCAGTACTTC
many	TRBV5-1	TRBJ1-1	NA	CASRPTNSMNTEAFF	TGCGCCAGCAGGCCGACAAACTCCATGAACACTGAAGCTTTCTTT
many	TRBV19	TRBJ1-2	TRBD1	CASRLSGQGSGYTF	TGTGCCAGTAGGTTATCGGGACAGGGGAGCGGCTACACCTTC
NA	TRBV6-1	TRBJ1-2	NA	CASSDGDRPYYGYTF	TGTGCCAGCAGTGACGGGGACCGCCCTTACTATGGCTACACCTTC
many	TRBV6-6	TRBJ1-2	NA	CASSYGRTEDYTF	TGTGCCAGCAGTTACGGGAGGACTGAAGACTACACCTTC
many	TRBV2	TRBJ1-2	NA	CASSGRPDYGYTF	TGTGCCAGCAGCGGGAGGCCTGACTATGGCTACACCTTC
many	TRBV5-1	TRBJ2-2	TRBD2	CASQQPPGLAVKDTGELFF	TGCGCCAGCCAACAACCCCCGGGACTAGCGGTTAAGGACACCGGGGAGCTGTTTTTT